A single sample gave rise to the 17 T cell receptor beta chains below, sequenced in a study of T cells in Graves' hyperthyroidism and ophthalmopathy. The investigators amplified TCR beta CDR3 regions from RNA transcripts. The HTBI set primed first-round TCR CDR3 RT-PCR. TCRdb ran MiXCR on the multiplex PCR reads and lists one entry per CDR3 protein. The table has about 410,000 distinct CDR3 sequences, about 15% seen once. Material: blood. These receptors originate from a man aged 18 to 29 with Graves' ophthalmopathy.

This clonotype was counted only a few times. This chain joins TRBV5-1 and TRBJ1-2, with a possible D match to TRBD1 (5 bases). CDR1 and CDR2 from the germline V gene are SGHRS and YFSETQ. Trimming removed 3 bases at V and 4 bases at J, with 13 bases between. The CDR3 consists of 14 residues. In DNA form, the CDR3 reads TGCGCCAGCAGCTACCCCGGGGCATTCTATGGCTACACCTTC. Its translation is CASSYPGAFYGYTF.

The chain joins TRBV7-9 to TRBJ2-3, with 9 bases lining up with TRBD2. Germline CDR1 is SEHNR and CDR2 is FQNEAQ (reference sequence). The CDR3 totals 15 residues. V lost 3 bases, J lost 5 bases, and 6 bases stayed unmatched. CDR3 loop: CASSLRGGAQDTQYF. DNA of the CDR3: TGTGCCAGCAGCTTGCGCGGGGGGGCCCAAGATACGCAGTATTTT.

This clonotype was recorded at least ten times. J is TRBJ2-1 and V is TRBV11-2, with 10 bases lining up with TRBD2. V shed 1 base and J 4 bases; nucleotides not matched to a gene: 7. Germline V gene lookup returns CDR1 SGHAT and CDR2 FQNNGV. The CDR3 is 17 amino acids. The CDR3 DNA reads TGTGCCAGCAGCTTAGGGGCTAGCGGGAGCCAATACAATGAGCAGTTCTTC. Translation: CASSLGASGSQYNEQFF.

The chain employs TRBV9 and TRBJ2-1, with D possibly being TRBD1 (5 bases). Germline V gene data show CDR1 as SGDLS and CDR2 as YYNGEE. The V end was cut by 3 bases, the J end by 10 bases, with 11 bases between. This CDR3 is built from 12 residues. This CDR3 reads CASSDGNREQFF. The CDR3 DNA sequence: TGTGCCAGCAGCGATGGAAACAGGGAGCAGTTCTTC.

This clonotype has only a few counts. The rearrangement links TRBV6-1 to TRBJ1-1, with TRBD1 as a possible D gene (6 bases). The CDR3 runs 16 residues. V was pared by 6 bases and J by 4 bases, with 21 bases between. Germline V gene sequence: CDR1 MNHNS, CDR2 SASEGT. The CDR3 spells CASSEYRGRGGTEAFF. The CDR3 bases are TGTGCCAGCAGCGAGTACCGGGGGCGGGGAGGCACTGAAGCTTTCTTT.

This clonotype was seen only a few times. This may be a read error, as it is one base from a much larger clone. This chain uses TRBV7-9 with TRBJ1-1, with no clear D. V lost 1 base to trimming and J lost 10 bases, with 13 bases between them. Germline lookup yields CDR1 SEHNR and CDR2 FQNEAQ (reference sequence). The CDR3 spans 13 residues. Here the CDR3 reads CASSLVTNAAAFF. Written as DNA, the CDR3 is TGTGCCAGCAGCTTAGTGACGAACGCTGCAGCTTTCTTT.

This clonotype came up a few times. A much larger clone lies one base from this, so it may be a read error. The V gene is TRBV2, the J gene TRBJ2-7; no clear D. CDR1 SNHLY and CDR2 FYNNEI come from the germline V gene. This CDR3 contains 12 residues. This CDR3 is CTSSEGGYEQYF. As DNA, the CDR3 is TGTACCAGCAGTGAAGGTGGCTACGAGCAGTACTTC.

This clonotype was seen many times. V gene TRBV24-1 combines with J gene TRBJ2-1; D unresolved. Germline loops: CDR1 KGHDR, CDR2 SFDVKD. CDR3 size: 11 residues. The ends were cut back, 9 bases at V and 4 bases at J, with 6 bases in the middle. The CDR3 DNA follows: TGTGCCACCTGTCGGTACAATGAGCAGTTCTTC. This codes for CATCRYNEQFF.

The chain couples TRBV6-1 to TRBJ1-2, with D perhaps matching TRBD1 (6 bases). Trimming shortened V by 3 bases and J by 5 bases, and 10 bases separated the two germline ends. The CDR3 is 13 residues long. The germline CDR1 and CDR2 sequences are MNHNS and SASEGT. The CDR3 is CASSDLQGYGYTF. The CDR3 region has the DNA TGTGCCAGCAGTGACCTACAGGGTTATGGCTACACCTTC.

The chain is built from TRBV11-2 and TRBJ1-2, with D tentatively TRBD1 (5 bases). The CDR3 has 14 amino acids. Between the trimmed V and J ends, which lost 3 bases and 9 bases, there was a span of 17 bases. Per the germline V gene, CDR1 is SGHAT and CDR2 is FQNNGV. Here the CDR3 DNA reads TGTGCCAGCAGCTTTAGGGCGGGGGTGGATCGCTACACCTTC. It is translated as CASSFRAGVDRYTF.

The V and J genes are TRBV15 and TRBJ1-3, with 8 bases matching TRBD1. V was clipped by 4 bases and J by 1 base; unmatched bases: 6. This CDR3 contains 16 residues. Germline CDR1 reads LNHNV; CDR2 reads YYDKDF (reference sequence). The CDR3 nucleotides are TGTGCCACCAGCATCGGACAGGGTGGGTCTGGAAACACCATATATTTT. Translated: CATSIGQGGSGNTIYF.

This clonotype was counted ten times or more. V is TRBV6-1 and J is TRBJ1-4; tentative D call: TRBD1 (5 bases). Trimming cost V 6 bases and J 0 bases, with 11 bases left between them. The CDR3 runs to 15 residues. Germline CDR1 is MNHNS and CDR2 is SASEGT. Written as DNA, the CDR3 is TGTGCCAGCAGCCTCACAGGTTCAACTAATGAAAAACTGTTTTTT. This sequence encodes CASSLTGSTNEKLFF.

This clonotype was recorded at least ten times. The chain joins TRBV29-1 to TRBJ2-7, with D possibly matching TRBD2 (5 bases). V was clipped by 4 bases and J by 4 bases, with 20 bases between them. CDR1 and CDR2 (germline): SQVTM, ANQGSEA. The CDR3 is made up of 15 amino acids. CDR3 bases: TGCAGCGTTGCTGTTAATGCGGGTTCGTTATACGAGCAGTACTTC. Its protein product is CSVAVNAGSLYEQYF.

This clonotype has ten or more counts. This chain connects TRBV20-1 to TRBJ2-3, with 7 bases matching TRBD2. Germline V gene sequence: CDR1 DFQATT, CDR2 SNEGSKA (reference sequence). The CDR3 has 14 residues. V was pared by 4 bases and J by 0 bases, with 4 bases of the junction left unmatched. CDR3 in DNA: TGCAGTGCTACTAGAGCGGGGAGCACAGATACGCAGTATTTT. Its protein is CSATRAGSTDTQYF.

This clonotype was observed at least ten times. V usage is TRBV2 and J usage is TRBJ2-5; 8 positions agree with TRBD2. The junction had 11 bases not matched to a gene; V was cut back by 7 bases and J by 10 bases. The CDR3 has 13 residues. The V gene's germline CDR1 is SNHLY and CDR2 FYNNEI. As DNA, the CDR3 is TGTGCCAGCACCCCCCCTAGCGGGCACATCCAGTACTTC. It encodes CASTPPSGHIQYF. Full variable domain (remainder filled in from reference TRBV2 and TRBJ2-5): EPEVTQTPSHQVTQMGQEVILRCVPISNHLYFYWYRQILGQKVEFLVSFYNNEISEKSEIFDDQFSVERPDGSNFTLKIRSTKLEDSAMYFCASTPPSGHIQYFGPGTRLLVL.

There are many counts of this clonotype. CDR3 coding DNA: TGTGCCACCAGTGACAATAGGGGTGGACTCCAAGAGACCCAGTACTTC. Translating gives CATSDNRGGLQETQYF. The chain links TRBV24-1 to TRBJ2-5; D assignment may be TRBD1 or TRBD2 (5 bases each). This CDR3 spans 16 amino acids. Per germline, CDR1 KGHDR and CDR2 SFDVKD. V lost 4 bases and J 1 base, leaving 15 bases between the germline ends.

As for this clonotype: Given a much more abundant clone one base away, this may be a read error. The V gene is TRBV28, the J gene TRBJ2-5; D not certain. The CDR3 is made up of 14 amino acids. V lost 3 bases, J lost 5 bases, and 13 bases lay in between. CDR1 and CDR2 from the germline V gene are MDHEN and SYDVKM. CDR3 loop: CASSFHPPRETQYF. The CDR3 nucleotides read TGTGCCAGCAGTTTCCACCCACCCAGGGAGACCCAGTACTTC.